Presented here are 26 T cell receptor beta chains from one specimen sequenced in a study of blood T cell repertoires in COVID-19. The table came from immunoSEQ multiplex PCR; TCRdb's copy has only in-frame clones and leaves some out. The top ten clones hold about 6.3% of a sample with tens of thousands of clones, 87% of them seen once. The material sequenced was peripheral blood. These receptors came from a man in his sixties with active or convalescent COVID-19.

J is TRBJ2-1 and V is TRBV12-3 or TRBV12-4, with D possibly matching TRBD2 (6 bases). The CDR3 is 13 residues long. V was pared by 2 bases and J by 7 bases, with 9 bases between. The CDR3 region has the DNA TGTGCCAGCAGTTTAAGTCGGGGGAATGAGCAGTTCTTC. The encoded protein is CASSLSRGNEQFF.

The chain recombines TRBV5-4 with TRBJ2-7; 9 bases map to TRBD1. Germline-derived CDR1 and CDR2 are SGHNT and YYREEE (reference sequence). The trim removed 5 bases at V and 9 bases at J, leaving 15 bases unmatched. CDR3 length: 15 residues. CDR3 bases: TGTGCCAGCAGTGATTCCGGGACAGGGCGTTTTGGGCAGTACTTC. This codes for CASSDSGTGRFGQYF.

The chain uses TRBV27 and TRBJ1-1, with TRBD1 matching 7 bases. CDR1 MNHEY and CDR2 SMNVEV come from the germline V gene (reference sequence). CDR3 length: 14 residues. V dropped 4 bases and J dropped 6; count of bases not matched to a gene: 8. The CDR3 sequence is CASSSTGYDAEAFF. The CDR3 bases are TGTGCCAGCAGTTCGACAGGGTATGACGCTGAAGCTTTCTTT.

This clone showed up just once. V and J are TRBV4-3 and TRBJ2-5, with D possibly TRBD2 on 5 matching bases. CDR1 and CDR2 (germline): LGHNA, YSLEER. This CDR3 spans 15 amino acids. The V gene lost 0 bases and the J gene lost 2 bases, with 10 bases spanning the gap. The CDR3 protein is CASSQELGRQETQYF. CDR3 coding DNA: TGCGCCAGCAGCCAAGAGTTGGGGAGACAAGAGACCCAGTACTTC.

This clone was counted a few times. The rearrangement joins TRBV28 to TRBJ1-5; TRBD1 matches at 8 bases. The germline V gene has CDR1 MDHEN and CDR2 SYDVKM. The V gene end was trimmed by 8 bases and the J gene end by 7 bases; junction bases not matched to a gene: 13. This CDR3 region has 15 residues. The DNA of the CDR3 is TGTGCCAGCCTAGGTCCCCAGGGGGCGCGACAGCCCCAGCATTTT. Translated: CASLGPQGARQPQHF.

The chain is built from TRBV7-9 and TRBJ1-2; 9 positions agree with TRBD1. The CDR3 is made up of 14 amino acids. V gave up 1 base and J gave up 6 bases; unmatched junction bases: 3. Germline CDR1 reads SEHNR; CDR2 reads FQNEAQ (reference sequence). CDR3 bases: TGTGCCAGCAGCTTAGACAGGGGGCAAAATGGCTACACCTTC. It codes for CASSLDRGQNGYTF.

This chain connects TRBV10-3 to TRBJ2-1, with 10 bases that match TRBD2. V gave up 4 bases and J gave up 12 bases; unmatched junction bases: 12. The CDR3 totals 15 residues. Germline CDR1 is ENHRY and CDR2 is SYGVKD. The CDR3: CAISAISGRGVGQFF. The CDR3 DNA is TGTGCCATCAGTGCAATCAGCGGGAGGGGGGTAGGGCAGTTCTTC.

J is TRBJ1-2 and V is TRBV14, with D unresolved. V lost 1 base and J 4 bases, leaving 16 bases between the germline ends. This CDR3 has 16 residues. Germline V gives CDR1 SGHDN, CDR2 FVKESK. CDR3 sequence reads: CASSQGLSRHSYGYTF. The DNA for the CDR3 is TGTGCCAGCAGCCAAGGGTTATCTCGGCACAGCTATGGCTACACCTTC.

The rearrangement joins TRBV9 to TRBJ1-3, with TRBD1 identical over 10 bases. The germline V gene has CDR1 SGDLS and CDR2 YYNGEE. After removal of 4 bases from V and 0 bases from J, the junction contained 4 bases not matched to a gene. CDR3 length: 16 amino acids. Written as DNA, the CDR3 is TGTGCCAGCAGCTGGGGACAGGGGAGCTCTGGAAACACCATATATTTT. Translating it yields CASSWGQGSSGNTIYF.

The genes are TRBV29-1 and TRBJ2-2, with TRBD1 matching 8 bases. J was trimmed by 4 bases and V by 6 bases; bases with no gene match: 7. The CDR3 loop spans 14 amino acids. Germline values: CDR1 SQVTM, CDR2 ANQGSEA. The CDR3 DNA reads TGCAGCGTGGGCACAGGGGGAGTCACCGGGGAGCTGTTTTTT. Translation gives CSVGTGGVTGELFF.

The rearrangement uses TRBV10-3 and TRBJ1-2; 10 positions match TRBD1. J lost 3 bases, V lost 6 bases, and 10 bases had no gene match. CDR3 length: 16 residues. Germline V gene data show CDR1 as ENHRY and CDR2 as SYGVKD. CDR3 residues: CAISQDGTGDYYGYTF. CDR3 sequence (DNA): TGTGCCATCAGCCAAGACGGGACAGGGGATTACTATGGCTACACCTTC.

The chain combines TRBV5-1 with TRBJ1-2; 9 nucleotides agree with TRBD1. The CDR3 is made up of 16 amino acids. Germline V CDR1 and CDR2: SGHRS, YFSETQ. V dropped 4 bases and J dropped 9; count of bases not matched to a gene: 16. In DNA, the CDR3 is TGCGCCAGCAGCCTGAGGGGAGACCGGGACAGGGCTAGCTACACCTTC. Translating gives CASSLRGDRDRASYTF.

This clone was found a few times. The gene calls are TRBV5-1 and TRBJ1-1, with D perhaps TRBD1 (5 bases). The CDR3 length is 15 residues. CDR1 is SGHRS and CDR2 is YFSETQ in the germline V gene. V lost 0 bases to trimming and J lost 3 bases, with 12 bases between them. The CDR3 is CASSLAQGYYTEAFF. The CDR3 DNA reads TGCGCCAGCAGCTTGGCTCAGGGATATTACACTGAAGCTTTCTTT.

This chain joins TRBV7-2 and TRBJ2-1, with 11 bases identical to TRBD2. The CDR3 covers 15 residues. Germline V gene sequence: CDR1 SGHTA, CDR2 FQGNSA. With 5 bases clipped from V and 8 bases from J, the junction kept 8 bases outside the gene matches. The DNA for the CDR3 is TGTGCCAGCAGCGGGACTAGCGGCCTCTTGGATGAGCAGTTCTTC. Protein product: CASSGTSGLLDEQFF.

The chain has TRBV20-1 and TRBJ2-7, with 8 bases lining up with TRBD1. The V gene's germline CDR1 is DFQATT and CDR2 SNEGSKA (reference sequence). J was trimmed by 9 bases and V by 3 bases; bases with no gene match: 10. The CDR3 covers 13 residues. The CDR3 coding sequence is TGCAGTGCTAGTCCGGGGACAGGTCTTGGGCAGTACTTC. Protein sequence: CSASPGTGLGQYF.

The chain couples TRBV6-5 to TRBJ1-2; no firm D call. Per germline, CDR1 MNHEY and CDR2 SVGAGI. V lost 0 bases, J lost 3 bases, and 11 bases lay in between. This CDR3 spans 15 amino acids. CDR3 nucleotides: TGTGCCAGCAGTTACTCGAAGCGGAGGGACTATGGCTACACCTTC. Protein product: CASSYSKRRDYGYTF.

The chain is built from TRBV10-2 and TRBJ2-1, with D possibly TRBD2 on 6 matching bases. V was cut by 0 bases and J by 9 bases, with 12 bases left in between. Per the germline V gene, CDR1 is WSHSY and CDR2 is SAAADI. This CDR3 spans 14 amino acids. CDR3 region: CASSESLASGEQFF. The DNA for the CDR3 is TGCGCCAGCAGTGAGTCTCTAGCGTCGGGTGAGCAGTTCTTC.

The V call is TRBV9, the J call TRBJ2-1; possibly TRBD2 for D (7 bases). Trimming took off 3 bases at V and 0 bases at J, with 13 bases between the two ends. CDR1 SGDLS and CDR2 YYNGEE come from the germline V gene. The CDR3 runs 16 residues. CDR3: CASSAKGDYSYNEQFF. CDR3 nucleotide sequence: TGTGCCAGCAGCGCAAAGGGGGACTACTCCTACAATGAGCAGTTCTTC.

The rearrangement uses TRBV2 and TRBJ2-7; D is uncertain. This CDR3 is 15 amino acids long. Trimming left V 1 base short and J 0 bases short, with 10 bases between. Germline V gene data show CDR1 as SNHLY and CDR2 as FYNNEI. The DNA of the CDR3 is TGTGCCAGCAGTGAAGAACTTCTTAGCTCCTACGAGCAGTACTTC. Amino acids: CASSEELLSSYEQYF. The whole variable domain, remainder taken from reference TRBV2 and TRBJ2-7, is EPEVTQTPSHQVTQMGQEVILRCVPISNHLYFYWYRQILGQKVEFLVSFYNNEISEKSEIFDDQFSVERPDGSNFTLKIRSTKLEDSAMYFCASSEELLSSYEQYFGPGTRLTVT.

The rearrangement uses TRBV12-3 or TRBV12-4 and TRBJ2-7; possibly TRBD1 for D (6 bases). The V end lost 2 bases, the J end lost 4 bases, and 9 bases lay between the germline ends. The CDR3 contains 13 residues. This CDR3 is CASSLTGNYEQYF. CDR3 bases: TGTGCCAGCAGTTTAACAGGGAATTACGAGCAGTACTTC.

The chain recombines TRBV18 with TRBJ1-2, with D uncertain. CDR3 length: 14 residues. V was trimmed by 0 bases and J by 1 base, leaving 6 bases between them. Germline CDR1 reads KGHSH; CDR2 reads LQKENI. The CDR3 loop reads CASSPPSFNYGYTF. Here the CDR3 DNA reads TGTGCCAGCTCACCACCTAGTTTTAACTATGGCTACACCTTC.

The chain couples TRBV7-2 to TRBJ2-5; a possible D gene is TRBD2 (5 bases). Trimming stripped 6 bases from V and 0 bases from J, with 11 bases between. The CDR3 totals 14 residues. Germline V gene lookup returns CDR1 SGHTA and CDR2 FQGNSA. CDR3 loop: CASRTTMYQETQYF. The CDR3 DNA is TGTGCCAGCAGGACGACTATGTACCAAGAGACCCAGTACTTC.

The chain links TRBV5-1 to TRBJ1-6; TRBD1 might be the D (5 bases). Trimming took off 0 bases at V and 7 bases at J, with 11 bases between the two ends. Germline CDR1 and CDR2: SGHRS and YFSETQ. The CDR3 loop spans 15 amino acids. The chain's CDR3 is CASSLGGTENSPLHF. CDR3 DNA sequence: TGCGCCAGCAGCTTGGGGGGCACAGAGAATTCACCCCTCCACTTT.

The CDR3 DNA sequence: TGTGCCAGCAGGAGGACTAGCGGGAGGTCCGGGGAGCTGTTTTTT. It yields the protein CASRRTSGRSGELFF. The chain recombines TRBV2 with TRBJ2-2; 14 nucleotides align to TRBD2. The CDR3 has 15 amino acids. The germline V gene has CDR1 SNHLY and CDR2 FYNNEI. J lost 6 bases, V lost 6 bases, and 3 bases had no gene match. Together with reference TRBV2 and TRBJ2-2, the CDR3 gives the full variable domain: EPEVTQTPSHQVTQMGQEVILRCVPISNHLYFYWYRQILGQKVEFLVSFYNNEISEKSEIFDDQFSVERPDGSNFTLKIRSTKLEDSAMYFCASRRTSGRSGELFFGEGSRLTVL.

The chain recombines TRBV7-9 with TRBJ1-2, with D maybe TRBD1 (5 bases). V was clipped by 8 bases and J by 2 bases, with 9 bases between them. Germline values: CDR1 SEHNR, CDR2 FQNEAQ (reference sequence). This CDR3 has 12 amino acids. CDR3: CASERGNYGYTF. The CDR3 nucleotides are TGTGCCAGCGAAAGGGGAAACTATGGCTACACCTTC.

This clone was observed a few times. V gene TRBV7-9 combines with J gene TRBJ1-1; the match to TRBD1 covers 9 bases. The CDR3 is made up of 16 amino acids. The V gene's germline CDR1 is SEHNR and CDR2 FQNEAQ (reference sequence). With 4 bases clipped from V and 3 bases from J, the junction kept 9 bases outside the gene matches. In nucleotides, the CDR3 is TGTGCCAGCAGCTCTACCGGGACAGGGTCGGACACTGAAGCTTTCTTT. It specifies CASSSTGTGSDTEAFF.